A selection of T cell receptor beta chains follows, all from one sample in a study of molecular identifiers for immune sequencing clone quantification. In TCRdb, the PCR reads were re-called with MiXCR into one record per CDR3 protein. The data hold 100,000 or so distinct CDR3 sequences, with about 35% observed a single time. Sequencing was carried out using naive CD8+ T cells from blood, with Jurkat cell RNA spiked in. Receptors were obtained from a human donor in good health. Some libraries in this study had Jurkat cell RNA spiked in. Both conserved end residues are part of each CDR3. Each record gives: D gene, V gene, J gene, clone size, CDR3 protein, CDR3 DNA. The D gene is left open where the match is weak. Not all rows give a size; the values are once, few, many and, for expanded clones, a class.

-	TRBV12-3/TRBV12-4	TRBJ2-1	-	CASSFELLSEQFF	TGTGCCAGCAGTTTTGAGTTACTTTCTGAGCAGTTCTTC
TRBD2	TRBV6-2/TRBV6-3	TRBJ2-1	-	CASSPGTSVASSYNEQFF	TGTGCCAGCAGCCCCGGGACTAGCGTCGCGAGCTCCTACAATGAGCAGTTCTTC
-	TRBV7-2	TRBJ2-7	-	CASSYAVYEQYF	TGTGCCAGCAGTTATGCGGTCTACGAGCAGTACTTC
-	TRBV9	TRBJ2-5	-	CASSPFSSTQETQYF	TGTGCCAGCAGCCCCTTTAGTAGCACCCAAGAGACCCAGTACTTC
-	TRBV9	TRBJ2-4	many	CASSVGVDLAKNIQYF	TGTGCCAGCAGCGTAGGTGTCGACCTAGCCAAAAACATTCAGTACTTC
-	TRBV28	TRBJ1-5	-	CASSFRRGNQPQHF	TGTGCCAGCAGTTTTCGGAGGGGCAATCAGCCCCAGCATTTT
TRBD2	TRBV7-8	TRBJ2-3	many	CASSVAGADTQYF	TGTGCCAGCAGCGTAGCGGGAGCAGATACGCAGTATTTT
TRBD2	TRBV6-2/TRBV6-3	TRBJ2-3	many	CASSYRLLAGEGDTQYF	TGTGCCAGCAGTTACCGATTACTAGCGGGAGAAGGAGATACGCAGTATTTT
TRBD1	TRBV28	TRBJ1-2	many	CASRTLQGAWSYGYTF	TGTGCCAGCCGAACTCTACAGGGGGCTTGGAGCTATGGCTACACCTTC
-	TRBV29-1	TRBJ1-1	few	CSVDPSQNTEAFF	TGCAGCGTTGATCCCAGCCAGAACACTGAAGCTTTCTTT
-	TRBV18	TRBJ2-5	-	CASSPDTFQETQYF	TGTGCCAGCTCACCCGACACCTTCCAAGAGACCCAGTACTTC
TRBD2	TRBV25-1	TRBJ2-1	many	CASSIPSGYNEQFF	TGTGCCAGCAGCATTCCTAGCGGGTACAATGAGCAGTTCTTC
TRBD2	TRBV27	TRBJ2-5	few	CASRAPGLLQETQYF	TGTGCCAGCAGAGCTCCGGGACTATTACAAGAGACCCAGTACTTC
TRBD2	TRBV9	TRBJ2-3	-	CASSVRREGPPSTDTQYF	TGTGCCAGCAGCGTAAGGCGGGAGGGCCCTCCTAGCACAGATACGCAGTATTTT
TRBD2	TRBV24-1	TRBJ2-2	-	CATSEGLAGGTGELFF	TGTGCCACCAGTGAGGGACTAGCGGGAGGCACCGGGGAGCTGTTTTTT
-	TRBV6-2/TRBV6-3	TRBJ2-2	few	CASTGTGNTGELFF	TGTGCCAGCACTGGTACAGGGAACACCGGGGAGCTGTTTTTT
-	TRBV5-5	TRBJ2-5	many	CASIGEYVSPGETQYF	TGTGCCAGCATCGGGGAGTACGTGAGTCCTGGGGAGACCCAGTACTTC
-	TRBV7-6	TRBJ2-2	-	CASSYGTADGELFF	TGTGCCAGCAGCTACGGGACGGCGGACGGGGAGCTGTTTTTT
TRBD2	TRBV6-5	TRBJ2-7	few	CASSYSKAGGPNEQYF	TGTGCCAGCAGTTACTCGAAAGCGGGAGGGCCCAACGAGCAGTACTTC
-	TRBV7-2	TRBJ2-6	many	CASSPLSPGANVLTF	TGTGCCAGCAGCCCACTGTCTCCGGGGGCCAACGTCCTGACTTTC
-	TRBV3-1	TRBJ1-5	once	CAGSQKGLGGEPQHF	TGTGCCGGCAGCCAAAAGGGGCTGGGGGGTGAGCCCCAGCATTTT
-	TRBV5-6	TRBJ1-1	-	CASSLLRVRNTEAFF	TGTGCCAGCAGCTTGTTACGGGTGAGGAACACTGAAGCTTTCTTT
TRBD1	TRBV28	TRBJ1-4	many	CASSSQGAGEKLFF	TGTGCCAGCAGTTCACAGGGGGCGGGTGAAAAACTGTTTTTT